The T cell receptor beta chain described here comes from a study of blood T cell repertoires in COVID-19. Data came from immunoSEQ multiplex PCR; TCRdb stores just in-frame clones and leaves some out. The data hold some 200,000 clones, with around 89% observed a single time. There are 14 residues in the CDR3. Trimming cost V 7 bases and J 4 bases; bases outside gene matches: 8. Germline-derived CDR1 and CDR2 are SGDLS and YYNGEE. V is TRBV9 and J is TRBJ2-3; the match to TRBD2 covers 8 bases. The sequencing input was PBMCs or T cells enriched from blood (not recorded which). The TCR originated in a woman under 30 who had recovered from COVID-19. The CDR3: CASARAGESDTQYF. CDR3 coding DNA: TGTGCCAGCGCGCGAGCGGGGGAATCAGATACGCAGTATTTT.